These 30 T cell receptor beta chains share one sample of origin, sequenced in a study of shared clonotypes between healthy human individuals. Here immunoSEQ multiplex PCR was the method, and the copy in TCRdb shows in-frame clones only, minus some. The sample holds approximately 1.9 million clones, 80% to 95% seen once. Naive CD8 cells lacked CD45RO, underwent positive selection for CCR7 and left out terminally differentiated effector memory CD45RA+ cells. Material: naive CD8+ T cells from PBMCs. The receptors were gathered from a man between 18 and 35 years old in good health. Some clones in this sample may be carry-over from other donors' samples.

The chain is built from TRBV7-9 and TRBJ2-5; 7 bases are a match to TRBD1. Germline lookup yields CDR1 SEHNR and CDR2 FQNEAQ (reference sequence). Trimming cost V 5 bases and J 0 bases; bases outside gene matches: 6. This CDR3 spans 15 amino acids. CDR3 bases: TGTGCCAGCAGCACAGGGGCGACGTACCAAGAGACCCAGTACTTC. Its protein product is CASSTGATYQETQYF.

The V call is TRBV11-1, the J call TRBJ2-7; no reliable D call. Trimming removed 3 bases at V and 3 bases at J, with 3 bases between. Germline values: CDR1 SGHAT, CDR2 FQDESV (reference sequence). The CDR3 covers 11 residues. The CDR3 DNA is TGTGCCAGCAGCTTCAGCTACGAGCAGTACTTC. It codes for CASSFSYEQYF. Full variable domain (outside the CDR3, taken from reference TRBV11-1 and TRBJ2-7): EAEVAQSPRYKITEKSQAVAFWCDPISGHATLYWYRQILGQGPELLVQFQDESVVDDSQLPKDRFSAERLKGVDSTLKIQPAELGDSAMYLCASSFSYEQYFGPGTRLTVT.

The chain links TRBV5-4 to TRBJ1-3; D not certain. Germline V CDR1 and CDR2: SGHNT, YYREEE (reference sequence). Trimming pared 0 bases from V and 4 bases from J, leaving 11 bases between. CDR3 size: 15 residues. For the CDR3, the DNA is TGTGCCAGCAGCTTGGGCCGGGGAGGGGGAAACACCATATATTTT. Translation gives CASSLGRGGGNTIYF.

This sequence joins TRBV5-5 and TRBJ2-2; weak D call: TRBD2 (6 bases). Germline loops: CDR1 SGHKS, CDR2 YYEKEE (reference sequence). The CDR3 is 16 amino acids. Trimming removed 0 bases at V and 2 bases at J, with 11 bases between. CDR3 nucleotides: TGTGCCAGCAGCTTGGTACTAGCATTCAACACCGGGGAGCTGTTTTTT. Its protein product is CASSLVLAFNTGELFF. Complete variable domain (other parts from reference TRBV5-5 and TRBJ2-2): DAGVTQSPTHLIKTRGQQVTLRCSPISGHKSVSWYQQVLGQGPQFIFQYYEKEERGRGNFPDRFSARQFPNYSSELNVNALLLGDSALYLCASSLVLAFNTGELFFGEGSRLTVL.

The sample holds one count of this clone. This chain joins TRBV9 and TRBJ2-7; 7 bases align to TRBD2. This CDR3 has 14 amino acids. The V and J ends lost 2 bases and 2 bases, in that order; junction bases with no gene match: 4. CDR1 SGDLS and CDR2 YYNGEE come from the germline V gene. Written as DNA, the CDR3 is TGTGCCAGCAGCGTCTCTAGCGGTCCCTACGAGCAGTACTTC. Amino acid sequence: CASSVSSGPYEQYF.

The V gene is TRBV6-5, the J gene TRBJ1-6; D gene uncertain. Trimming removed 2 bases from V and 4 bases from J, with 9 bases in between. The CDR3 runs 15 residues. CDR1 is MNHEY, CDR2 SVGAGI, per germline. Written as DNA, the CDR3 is TGTGCCAGCAGTTACCTGGGGTCATATAATTCACCCCTCCACTTT. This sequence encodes CASSYLGSYNSPLHF.

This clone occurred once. This chain's CDR3 is CASSPSRSSEQFF. The CDR3 nucleotides are TGCGCCAGCAGCCCTAGTCGTTCCAGTGAGCAGTTCTTC. The chain has TRBV4-1 and TRBJ2-1, with D uncertain. The CDR3 is 13 residues long. The V gene lost 4 bases and the J gene lost 9 bases, with 13 bases spanning the gap. The germline V gene encodes CDR1 MGHRA and CDR2 YSYEKL.

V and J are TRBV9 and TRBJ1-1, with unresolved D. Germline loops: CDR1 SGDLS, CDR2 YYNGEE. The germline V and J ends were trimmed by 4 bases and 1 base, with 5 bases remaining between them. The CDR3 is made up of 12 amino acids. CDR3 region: CASSSRNTEAFF. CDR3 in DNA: TGTGCCAGCAGCTCGAGGAACACTGAAGCTTTCTTT.

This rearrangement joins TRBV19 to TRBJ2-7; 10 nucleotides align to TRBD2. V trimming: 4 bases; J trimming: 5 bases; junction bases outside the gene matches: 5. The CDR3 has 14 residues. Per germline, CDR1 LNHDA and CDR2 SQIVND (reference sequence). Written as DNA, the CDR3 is TGTGCCAGTAGTACTAGCGGGAGTGTCCACGAGCAGTACTTC. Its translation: CASSTSGSVHEQYF.

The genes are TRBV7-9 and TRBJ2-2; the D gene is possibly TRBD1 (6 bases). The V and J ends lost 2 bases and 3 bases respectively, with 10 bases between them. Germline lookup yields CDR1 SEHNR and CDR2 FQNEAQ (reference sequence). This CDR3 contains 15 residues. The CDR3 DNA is TGTGCCAGCAGCTTACCGGGACACTACACCGGGGAGCTGTTTTTT. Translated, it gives CASSLPGHYTGELFF.

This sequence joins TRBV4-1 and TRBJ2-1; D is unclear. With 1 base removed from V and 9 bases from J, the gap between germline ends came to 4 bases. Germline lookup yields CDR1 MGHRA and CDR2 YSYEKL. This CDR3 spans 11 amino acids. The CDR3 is CASSQGREQFF. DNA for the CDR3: TGCGCCAGCAGCCAAGGCCGTGAGCAGTTCTTC.

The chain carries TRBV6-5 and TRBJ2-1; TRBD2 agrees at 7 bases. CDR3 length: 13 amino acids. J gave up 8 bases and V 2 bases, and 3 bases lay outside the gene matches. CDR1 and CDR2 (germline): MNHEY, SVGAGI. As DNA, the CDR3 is TGTGCCAGCAGTTACGGCGGGAGCTATGAGCAGTTCTTC. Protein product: CASSYGGSYEQFF.

As DNA, the CDR3 is TGCGCCAGCAGCCAAGCCGGAAGTGAAAAACTGTTTTTT. Translating gives CASSQAGSEKLFF. The chain is built from TRBV4-1 and TRBJ1-4; no definite D call. V shed 1 base and J shed 7 bases, with 7 bases lying between them. The CDR3 loop spans 13 amino acids. The germline gives CDR1 MGHRA, CDR2 YSYEKL.

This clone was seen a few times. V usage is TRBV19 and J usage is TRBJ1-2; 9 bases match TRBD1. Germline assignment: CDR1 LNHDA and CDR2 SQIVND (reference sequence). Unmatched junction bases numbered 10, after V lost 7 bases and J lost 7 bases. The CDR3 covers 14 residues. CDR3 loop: CASTLGQGQAGYTF. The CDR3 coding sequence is TGTGCCAGTACCCTAGGACAGGGGCAGGCTGGCTACACCTTC.

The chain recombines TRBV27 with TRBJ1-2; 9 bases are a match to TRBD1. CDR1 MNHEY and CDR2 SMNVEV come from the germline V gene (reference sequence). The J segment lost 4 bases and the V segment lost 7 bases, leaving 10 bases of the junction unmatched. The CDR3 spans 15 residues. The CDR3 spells CASTRDGTGFYGYTF. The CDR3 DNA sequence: TGTGCCAGCACCAGAGACGGGACAGGGTTCTATGGCTACACCTTC.

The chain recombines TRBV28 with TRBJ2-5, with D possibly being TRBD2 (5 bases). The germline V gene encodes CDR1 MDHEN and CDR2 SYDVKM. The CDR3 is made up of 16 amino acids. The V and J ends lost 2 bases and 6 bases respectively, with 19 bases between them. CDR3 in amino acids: CASSLLSTRSMKTQYF. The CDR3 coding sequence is TGTGCCAGCAGTTTACTCTCTACTAGAAGTATGAAGACCCAGTACTTC. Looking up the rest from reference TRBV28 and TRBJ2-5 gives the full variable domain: DVKVTQSSRYLVKRTGEKVFLECVQDMDHENMFWYRQDPGLGLRLIYFSYDVKMKEKGDIPEGYSVSREKKERFSLILESASTNQTSMYLCASSLLSTRSMKTQYFGPGTRLLVL.

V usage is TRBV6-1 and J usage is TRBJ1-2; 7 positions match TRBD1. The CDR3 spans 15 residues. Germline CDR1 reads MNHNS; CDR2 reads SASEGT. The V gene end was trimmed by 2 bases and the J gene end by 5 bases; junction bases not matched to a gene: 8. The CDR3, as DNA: TGTGCCAGCAGTGAATCCTCTGACAGGGTTTATGGCTACACCTTC. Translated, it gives CASSESSDRVYGYTF.

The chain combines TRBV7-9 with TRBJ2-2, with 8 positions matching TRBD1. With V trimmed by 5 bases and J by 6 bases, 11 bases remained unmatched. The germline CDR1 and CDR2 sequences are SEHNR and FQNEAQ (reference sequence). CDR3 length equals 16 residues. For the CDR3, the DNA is TGTGCCAGCAGCCCGATAGACAGGGGTGGCCCCGGGGAGCTGTTTTTT. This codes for CASSPIDRGGPGELFF.

For the CDR3, the DNA is TGTGCCAGCAGCTTAACGGTGGGGGGCGGTGAGCAGTTCTTC. This translates into CASSLTVGGGEQFF. V gene TRBV7-3 combines with J gene TRBJ2-1; perhaps D is TRBD1 or TRBD2 (6 bases each). There are 14 residues in the CDR3. Germline V gene lookup returns CDR1 SGHTA and CDR2 FQGTGA. V lost 0 bases, J lost 9 bases, and 12 bases lay in between.

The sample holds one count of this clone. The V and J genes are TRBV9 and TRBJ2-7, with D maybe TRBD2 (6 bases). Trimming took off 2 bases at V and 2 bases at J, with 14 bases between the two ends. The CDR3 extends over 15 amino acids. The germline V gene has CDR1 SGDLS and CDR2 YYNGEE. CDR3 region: CASSVGGIGPYEQYF. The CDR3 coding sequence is TGTGCCAGCAGCGTGGGAGGAATAGGGCCCTACGAGCAGTACTTC.

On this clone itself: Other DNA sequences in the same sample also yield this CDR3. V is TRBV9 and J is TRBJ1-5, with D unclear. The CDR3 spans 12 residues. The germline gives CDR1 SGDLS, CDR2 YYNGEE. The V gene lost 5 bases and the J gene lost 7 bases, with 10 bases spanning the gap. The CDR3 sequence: CASSVGFQPQHF. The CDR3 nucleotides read TGTGCCAGCAGTGTGGGGTTCCAGCCCCAGCATTTT.

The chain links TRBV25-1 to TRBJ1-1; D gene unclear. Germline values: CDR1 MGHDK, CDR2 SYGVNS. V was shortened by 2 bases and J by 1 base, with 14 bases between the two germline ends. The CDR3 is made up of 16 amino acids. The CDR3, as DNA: TGTGCCAGCAGTGAACCGGAGGAGGGAGCGAACACTGAAGCTTTCTTT. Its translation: CASSEPEEGANTEAFF. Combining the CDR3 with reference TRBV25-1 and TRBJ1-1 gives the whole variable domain EADIYQTPRYLVIGTGKKITLECSQTMGHDKMYWYQQDPGMELHLIHYSYGVNSTEKGDLSSESTVSRIRTEHFPLTLESARPSHTSQYLCASSEPEEGANTEAFFGQGTRLTVV.

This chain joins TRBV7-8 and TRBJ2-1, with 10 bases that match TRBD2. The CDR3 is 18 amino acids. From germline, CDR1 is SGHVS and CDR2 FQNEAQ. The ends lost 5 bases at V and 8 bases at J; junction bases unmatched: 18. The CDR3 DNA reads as TGTGCCAGCAGCCCAGTGCTAGCGGGAGAGGAGAGTAGGCATGAGCAGTTCTTC. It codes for CASSPVLAGEESRHEQFF.

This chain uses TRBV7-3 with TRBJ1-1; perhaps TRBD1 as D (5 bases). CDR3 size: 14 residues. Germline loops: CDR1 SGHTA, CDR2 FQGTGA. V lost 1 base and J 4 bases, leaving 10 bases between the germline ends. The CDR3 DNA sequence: TGTGCCAGCAGCTTAAGGGGGGTCGCCACTGAAGCTTTCTTT. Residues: CASSLRGVATEAFF.

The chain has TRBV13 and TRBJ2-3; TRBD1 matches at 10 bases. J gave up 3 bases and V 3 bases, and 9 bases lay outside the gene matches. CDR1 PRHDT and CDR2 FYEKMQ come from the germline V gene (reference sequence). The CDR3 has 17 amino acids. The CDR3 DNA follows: TGTGCCAGCAGCTTTAGACAGGGGGCTAGGAAAACAGATACGCAGTATTTT. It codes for CASSFRQGARKTDTQYF.

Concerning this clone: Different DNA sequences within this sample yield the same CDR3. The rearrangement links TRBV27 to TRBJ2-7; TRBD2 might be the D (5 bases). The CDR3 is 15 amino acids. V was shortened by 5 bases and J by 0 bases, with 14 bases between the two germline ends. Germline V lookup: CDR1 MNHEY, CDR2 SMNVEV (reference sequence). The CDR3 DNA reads TGTGCCAGCAGTCCCTCCGGAGGAAGCTCCTACGAGCAGTACTTC. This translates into CASSPSGGSSYEQYF.

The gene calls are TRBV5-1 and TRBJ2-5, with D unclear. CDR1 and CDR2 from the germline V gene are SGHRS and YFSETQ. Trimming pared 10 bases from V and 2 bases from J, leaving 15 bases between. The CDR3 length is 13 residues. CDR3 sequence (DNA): TGCGCCGTCTGGCCTATAAAGCAAGAGACCCAGTACTTC. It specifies CAVWPIKQETQYF.

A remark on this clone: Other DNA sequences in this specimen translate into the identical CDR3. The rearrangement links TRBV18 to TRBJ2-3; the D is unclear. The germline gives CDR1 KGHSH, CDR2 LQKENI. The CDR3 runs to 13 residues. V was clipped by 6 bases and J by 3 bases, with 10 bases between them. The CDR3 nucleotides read TGTGCCAGCTCCCCCTCGAGGACAGATACGCAGTATTTT. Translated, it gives CASSPSRTDTQYF.

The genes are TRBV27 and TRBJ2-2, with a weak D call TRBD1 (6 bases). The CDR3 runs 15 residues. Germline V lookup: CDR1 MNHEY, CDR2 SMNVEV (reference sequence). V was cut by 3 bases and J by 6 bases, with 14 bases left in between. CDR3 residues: CASSLGAPYPGELFF. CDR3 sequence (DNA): TGTGCCAGCAGTTTGGGGGCCCCCTATCCCGGGGAGCTGTTTTTT.

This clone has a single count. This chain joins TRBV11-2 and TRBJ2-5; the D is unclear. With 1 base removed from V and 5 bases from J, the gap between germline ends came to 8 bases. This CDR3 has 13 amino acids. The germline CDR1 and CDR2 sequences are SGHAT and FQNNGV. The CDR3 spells CASSLVPWETQYF. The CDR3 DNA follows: TGTGCCAGCAGCTTAGTTCCCTGGGAGACCCAGTACTTC.